These 23 T cell receptor beta chains were sequenced from one sample in a study of memory CD4+ T cells and cytomegalovirus serostatus (dated by TCRdb to about 2019). Libraries were constructed by the immunoSEQ multiplex PCR assay. This immuneACCESS table, as held by TCRdb, lists in-frame sequences with V and J called but not all clones. Of the missing ones, under half trace to an unresolved V gene in checked studies; the others have no known cause. This sample holds approximately 70,000 clones; about 78% were observed only once. The leading ten clones occupy 4% to 5% of the sample. Single viable CD3+CD4+CD8-CD45RO+ cells were sorted as memory CD4+ T cells on a FACSAria II. What was sequenced was memory CD4+ T cells from blood. All receptors derive from an adult in good health and CMV-seropositive.

This chain joins TRBV6-6 and TRBJ2-5; a weak D match, TRBD1 (6 bases). CDR1 MNHNY and CDR2 SVGAGI come from the germline V gene (reference sequence). The V end lost 7 bases, the J end lost 0 bases, and 9 bases lay between the germline ends. The length of the CDR3 is 13 residues. CDR3 loop: CASTGQYQETQYF. CDR3 in DNA: TGTGCCAGCACTGGACAGTACCAAGAGACCCAGTACTTC.

Turning to this clone: Different DNA sequences within this sample yield the same CDR3. This chain joins TRBV9 and TRBJ2-3; 13 nucleotides match TRBD2. J gave up 6 bases and V 2 bases, and 0 bases lay outside the gene matches. Germline CDR1 reads SGDLS; CDR2 reads YYNGEE. This CDR3 is 14 amino acids long. CDR3 nucleotide sequence: TGTGCCAGCAGCGTGACTAGCGGGGGGGATACGCAGTATTTT. Amino acids: CASSVTSGGDTQYF.

The chain links TRBV12-5 to TRBJ2-5; D tentatively reads TRBD1 or TRBD2 (5 bases each). The CDR3 contains 13 residues. CDR1 is LGHNT, CDR2 FRNRAP, per germline. The V and J ends lost 7 bases and 5 bases respectively, with 14 bases between them. The DNA for the CDR3 is TGTGCTAGTGCCCCCGGGACCGGGGAGACCCAGTACTTC. Translation gives CASAPGTGETQYF. Full variable domain (outside the CDR3, taken from reference TRBV12-5 and TRBJ2-5): DARVTQTPRHKVTEMGQEVTMRCQPILGHNTVFWYRQTMMQGLELLAYFRNRAPLDDSGMPKDRFSAEMPDATLATLKIQPSEPRDSAVYFCASAPGTGETQYFGPGTRLLVL.

The rearrangement links TRBV28 to TRBJ1-2, with TRBD1 identical over 9 bases. The CDR3 is 17 residues long. Germline assignment: CDR1 MDHEN and CDR2 SYDVKM. V lost 5 bases to trimming and J lost 6 bases; unmatched junction nucleotides: 16. CDR3 nucleotide sequence: TGTGCCAGCAGTATTTCGATAGAGACAGGGGGGACTCATGGCTACACCTTC. Translation gives CASSISIETGGTHGYTF.

The chain employs TRBV5-4 and TRBJ2-1, with D possibly matching TRBD1 (7 bases). Germline V CDR1 and CDR2: SGHNT, YYREEE (reference sequence). The length of the CDR3 is 14 residues. V lost 4 bases to trimming and J lost 7 bases, with 15 bases between them. DNA for the CDR3: TGTGCCAGCAGCCCAGGGGGGCGCCTAAATGAGCAGTTCTTC. This gives the protein CASSPGGRLNEQFF.

V and J are TRBV30 and TRBJ1-1; D unclear. This CDR3 is built from 14 residues. The V end lost 1 base, the J end lost 2 bases, and 11 bases lay between the germline ends. Germline lookup yields CDR1 GTSNPN and CDR2 SVGIG (reference sequence). The DNA for the CDR3 is TGTGCCTGGAGTGAGTATCCGACAAACACTGAAGCTTTCTTT. Its protein product is CAWSEYPTNTEAFF.

The V and J genes are TRBV11-2 and TRBJ2-3; D might be TRBD1 or TRBD2, each matching 5 bases. The CDR3 consists of 15 residues. In germline, CDR1 is SGHAT, CDR2 FQNNGV. V was trimmed by 5 bases and J by 2 bases, leaving 14 bases between them. The CDR3 coding sequence is TGTGCCAGCAGCCTCCGGGGCGTTAACACAGATACGCAGTATTTT. Translation: CASSLRGVNTDTQYF.

The chain couples TRBV7-2 to TRBJ1-4; D is unresolved. Germline CDR1 and CDR2: SGHTA and FQGNSA. CDR3 length: 14 residues. Trimming removed 0 bases from V and 8 bases from J, with 10 bases in between. CDR3 region: CASSLAGRGEKLFF. CDR3 DNA sequence: TGTGCCAGCAGCTTAGCAGGGAGAGGGGAAAAACTGTTTTTT.

V usage is TRBV4-2 and J usage is TRBJ2-3; TRBD2 matches 11 bases. In germline, CDR1 is LGHNA, CDR2 YNFKEQ. Unmatched junction bases numbered 1, after V lost 4 bases and J lost 4 bases. The CDR3 is 14 amino acids. The CDR3 region has the DNA TGTGCCAGCAGCCTAGCGGGAGGGCCAGATACGCAGTATTTT. Protein sequence: CASSLAGGPDTQYF.

The chain uses TRBV5-1 and TRBJ2-1, with 16 nucleotides matching TRBD2. Germline lookup yields CDR1 SGHRS and CDR2 YFSETQ. The CDR3 is 18 residues long. V gave up 2 bases and J gave up 9 bases; unmatched junction bases: 11. Written as DNA, the CDR3 is TGCGCCAGCAGCTTTGATAGCTCCGGGACTAGCGGGGGGGCTGAGCAGTTCTTC. Its translation: CASSFDSSGTSGGAEQFF.

This clone came up a few times. CDR3 protein: CASSVRTGDGGEQFF. Written as DNA, the CDR3 is TGCGCCAGCAGCGTTAGGACCGGGGACGGGGGTGAGCAGTTCTTC. This rearrangement joins TRBV5-1 to TRBJ2-1; D is perhaps TRBD2 (6 bases). Between the trimmed V and J ends, which lost 4 bases and 9 bases, there was a span of 20 bases. Germline V gene sequence: CDR1 SGHRS, CDR2 YFSETQ. The CDR3 has 15 residues.

This chain uses TRBV27 with TRBJ2-3, with D hard to call. Deletions cut 4 bases from V and 2 bases from J, with 13 bases between. CDR3 length: 15 residues. CDR1 is MNHEY and CDR2 is SMNVEV in the germline V gene (reference sequence). CDR3 protein: CASSSLTGNTDTQYF. The CDR3, as DNA: TGTGCCAGCAGTTCACTCACTGGAAACACAGATACGCAGTATTTT.

A remark on this clone: A read error may account for a junction end that differs from germline. The CDR3 protein is CASSLGTDRGLF. The CDR3 nucleotides are TGTGCCAGCAGTTTAGGGACGGACAGGGGATTATTT. This chain uses TRBV28 with TRBJ1-1; 9 bases map to TRBD1. In germline, CDR1 is MDHEN, CDR2 SYDVKM. CDR3 length equals 12 residues.

This clone came up a few times. The V gene is TRBV2, the J gene TRBJ2-7, with D maybe TRBD2 (5 bases). Germline V gene lookup returns CDR1 SNHLY and CDR2 FYNNEI. The germline V and J ends were trimmed by 6 bases and 0 bases, with 12 bases remaining between them. CDR3 length: 14 residues. CDR3 bases: TGTGCCAGCAGGGAGCGGCTCCTCTCCTACGAGCAGTACTTC. This translates into CASRERLLSYEQYF.

The gene calls are TRBV6-1 and TRBJ1-5, with D hard to call. The germline V gene encodes CDR1 MNHNS and CDR2 SASEGT. With 3 bases removed from V and 5 bases from J, the gap between germline ends came to 8 bases. This CDR3 comprises 13 residues. DNA of the CDR3: TGTGCCAGCAGTGACAGGTGGGATCAGCCCCAGCATTTT. Translating gives CASSDRWDQPQHF.

The genes are TRBV28 and TRBJ1-1; D unresolved. V lost 10 bases and J lost 7, with 16 bases in between. This CDR3 is 12 amino acids long. From germline, CDR1 is MDHEN and CDR2 SYDVKM. The CDR3 sequence: CAILPRAGEAFF. CDR3 coding DNA: TGTGCCATCCTTCCGAGAGCAGGTGAAGCTTTCTTT.

V is TRBV18 and J is TRBJ1-4; D unclear. This CDR3 region has 15 residues. Germline V CDR1 and CDR2: KGHSH, LQKENI. V was shortened by 0 bases and J by 6 bases, with 11 bases between the two germline ends. The chain's CDR3 is CASSPPAGLDEKLFF. The CDR3 nucleotides are TGTGCCAGCTCACCACCGGCAGGCCTCGATGAAAAACTGTTTTTT.

CDR3 nucleotides: TGTGCCAGCAGCGCCTACAGGGCCAAGAACACTGAAGCTTTCTTT. Protein sequence: CASSAYRAKNTEAFF. V gene TRBV7-8 combines with J gene TRBJ1-1; TRBD1 is a possible D gene (6 bases). The length of the CDR3 is 15 residues. Between the trimmed V and J ends, which lost 5 bases and 1 base, there was a span of 14 bases. Germline CDR1 and CDR2: SGHVS and FQNEAQ.

The chain joins TRBV7-9 to TRBJ2-3; 8 bases are a match to TRBD2. The germline gives CDR1 SEHNR, CDR2 FQNEAQ (reference sequence). V trimming: 3 bases; J trimming: 2 bases; junction bases outside the gene matches: 7. The CDR3 has 16 residues. The CDR3 region is CASSFAAGAPTDTQYF. The CDR3 DNA is TGTGCCAGCAGCTTCGCAGCGGGGGCGCCCACAGATACGCAGTATTTT.

CDR3 protein: CAWRATGSSYEQYF. The CDR3 region has the DNA TGTGCCTGGAGGGCGACAGGTAGCTCCTACGAGCAGTACTTC. The chain combines TRBV30 with TRBJ2-5, with D tentatively TRBD1 (6 bases). The DNA end favors TRBJ2-7, so the J call may be wrong. The CDR3 contains 14 residues. In germline, CDR1 is GTSNPN, CDR2 SVGIG (reference sequence).

There are a few counts of this clone. In nucleotides, the CDR3 is TGTGCCAGCAGCTTAGAGGGACAGAGCTATGGCTACACCTTC. It specifies CASSLEGQSYGYTF. The chain has TRBV7-8 and TRBJ1-2; 7 bases are shared with TRBD1. Unmatched junction bases numbered 3, after V lost 1 base and J lost 4 bases. Germline CDR1 SGHVS, CDR2 FQNEAQ. This CDR3 comprises 14 residues.

The chain uses TRBV15 and TRBJ2-1; TRBD2 agrees at 7 bases. CDR3 length equals 17 residues. Per the germline V gene, CDR1 is LNHNV and CDR2 is YYDKDF (reference sequence). With 0 bases clipped from V and 3 bases from J, the junction kept 8 bases outside the gene matches. CDR3: CATSRDLRLADYNEQFF. The CDR3 DNA reads TGTGCCACCAGCAGAGATCTTAGGCTAGCGGACTACAATGAGCAGTTCTTC.

This chain links TRBV10-3 with TRBJ1-2; a weak D match, TRBD1 (5 bases). Germline CDR1 is ENHRY and CDR2 is SYGVKD. The CDR3 totals 13 residues. The V end lost 1 base, the J end lost 6 bases, and 9 bases lay between the germline ends. CDR3 in amino acids: CAISELGGDGYTF. CDR3 bases: TGTGCCATCAGTGAGTTAGGAGGGGATGGCTACACCTTC.